This T cell receptor beta chain stems from a study of T-cell reconstitution after alpha-beta-depleted transplantation in children. Germline lookup yields CDR1 LNHNV and CDR2 YYDKDF (reference sequence). CDR3 size: 16 residues. The V end was cut by 2 bases, the J end by 3 bases, with 13 bases between. During its preparation, the TCRbeta library received unique molecular identifiers. One entry per CDR3 protein results from TCRdb running MiXCR on the PCR reads. The data show around 530,000 distinct CDR3 sequences, about 30% seen once. The chain joins TRBV15 to TRBJ1-4; maybe TRBD1 (5 bases). The TCR was taken from a human donor who donated a stem cell graft to a child with aplastic anemia. Here the sequenced sample was PBMCs from the stem cell graft donor, taken from the stem cell graft. CDR3 DNA: TGTGCCACCAGCAGATGGGGCGACAGCCCTAATGAAAAACTGTTTTTT. Its translation: CATSRWGDSPNEKLFF.